This T cell receptor (beta chain) derives from a study of shared clonotypes between healthy human individuals. On the study more broadly: CD4 naive cells filled three plates per donor, CD4 memory three, CD8 naive two and CD8 memory one.

To note about this clone: What it binds is not known.

Profiled with immunoSEQ multiplex PCR; TCRdb holds only in-frame clones, not every one. The sample has about 820,000 clones, more than 85% seen once; the top ten hold 24%. CD45RO-negative, CCR7-selected cells formed the naive CD8 fraction, which excluded terminally differentiated effector memory CD45RA+ cells. General study points: Naive CD4 clonotype sharing across a handful of donors was approximately 5%.

The CDR3 covers 19 residues. V was shortened by 3 bases and J by 1 base, with 21 bases between the two germline ends. CDR1 and CDR2 (germline): MDHEN, SYDVKM. The material sequenced was naive CD8+ T cells sorted from blood. This TCR was recovered from a man aged 30-40 years in good health. This chain uses TRBV28 with TRBJ2-2; D gene uncertain. CDR3 DNA sequence: TGTGCCAGCAGTTTTTTTGCGGTGTCGGCTAGTCGGAACACCGGGGAGCTGTTTTTT. Translating gives CASSFFAVSASRNTGELFF.